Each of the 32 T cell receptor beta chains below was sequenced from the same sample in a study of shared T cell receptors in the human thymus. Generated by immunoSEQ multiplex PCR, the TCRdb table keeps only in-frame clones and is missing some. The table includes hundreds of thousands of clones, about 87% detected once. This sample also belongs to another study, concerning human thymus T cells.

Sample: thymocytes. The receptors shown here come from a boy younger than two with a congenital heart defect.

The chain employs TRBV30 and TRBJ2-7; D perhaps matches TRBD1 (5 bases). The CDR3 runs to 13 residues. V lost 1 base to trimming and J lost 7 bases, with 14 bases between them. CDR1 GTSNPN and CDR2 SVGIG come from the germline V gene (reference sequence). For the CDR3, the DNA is TGTGCCTGGAGTGACAGGTGGGATAGTGAGCAGTACTTC. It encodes CAWSDRWDSEQYF.

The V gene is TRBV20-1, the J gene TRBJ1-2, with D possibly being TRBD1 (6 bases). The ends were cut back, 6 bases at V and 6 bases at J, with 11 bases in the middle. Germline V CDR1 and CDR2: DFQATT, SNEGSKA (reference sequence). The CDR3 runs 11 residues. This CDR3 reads CSAKQGDGYTF. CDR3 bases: TGCAGTGCGAAACAGGGAGATGGCTACACCTTC.

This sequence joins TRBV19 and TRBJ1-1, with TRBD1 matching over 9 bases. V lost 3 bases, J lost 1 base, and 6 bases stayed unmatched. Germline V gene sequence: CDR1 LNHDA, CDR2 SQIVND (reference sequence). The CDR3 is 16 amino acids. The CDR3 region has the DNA TGTGCCAGTAGTATCCGGGACAGGGTACCGAACACTGAAGCTTTCTTT. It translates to CASSIRDRVPNTEAFF.

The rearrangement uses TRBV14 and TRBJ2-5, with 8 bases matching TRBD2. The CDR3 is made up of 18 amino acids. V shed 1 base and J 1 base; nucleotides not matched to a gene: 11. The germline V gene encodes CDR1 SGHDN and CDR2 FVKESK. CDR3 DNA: TGTGCCAGCAGCCAAGCCTCGCAAAAGACTAGCGCCCAAGAGACCCAGTACTTC. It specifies CASSQASQKTSAQETQYF.

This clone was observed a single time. The CDR3 loop is CASSSLIGRQSYEQYF. The DNA for the CDR3 is TGTGCCAGCAGTTCCTTAATAGGCAGGCAATCCTACGAGCAGTACTTC. This chain uses TRBV27 with TRBJ2-7; D gene ambiguous. The CDR3 totals 16 residues. Germline CDR1 and CDR2: MNHEY and SMNVEV (reference sequence). Deletions cut 4 bases from V and 1 base from J, with 17 bases between.

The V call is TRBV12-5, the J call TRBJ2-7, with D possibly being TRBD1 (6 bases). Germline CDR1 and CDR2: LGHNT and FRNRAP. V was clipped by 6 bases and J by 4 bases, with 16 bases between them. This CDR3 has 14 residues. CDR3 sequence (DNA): TGTGCTAGTGGCAAGGGGACATTAGGGTACGAGCAGTACTTC. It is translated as CASGKGTLGYEQYF.

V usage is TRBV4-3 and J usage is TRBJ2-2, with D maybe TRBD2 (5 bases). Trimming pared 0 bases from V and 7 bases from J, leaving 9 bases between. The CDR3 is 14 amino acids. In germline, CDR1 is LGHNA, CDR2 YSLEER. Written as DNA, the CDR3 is TGCGCCAGCAGCCAAGATTGGGAGATCGGGGAGCTGTTTTTT. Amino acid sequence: CASSQDWEIGELFF.

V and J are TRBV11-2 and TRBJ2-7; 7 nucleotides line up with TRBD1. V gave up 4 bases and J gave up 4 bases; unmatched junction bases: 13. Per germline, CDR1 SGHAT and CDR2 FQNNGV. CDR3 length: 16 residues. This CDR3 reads CASSSPRTGPIYEQYF. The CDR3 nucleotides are TGTGCCAGCAGCTCACCTCGGACAGGCCCTATTTACGAGCAGTACTTC.

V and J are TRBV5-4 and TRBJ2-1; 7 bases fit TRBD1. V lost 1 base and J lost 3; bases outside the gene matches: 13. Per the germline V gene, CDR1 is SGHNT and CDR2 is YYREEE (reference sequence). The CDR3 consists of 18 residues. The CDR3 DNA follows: TGTGCCAGCAGCTTGAAAGTCCAGGGGGAAACCAACTACAATGAGCAGTTCTTC. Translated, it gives CASSLKVQGETNYNEQFF.

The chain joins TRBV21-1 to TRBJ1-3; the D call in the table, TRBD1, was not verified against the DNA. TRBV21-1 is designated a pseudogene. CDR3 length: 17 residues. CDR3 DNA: TGTGCCAGCAGCAAAAAAGGAACAGGACGGATAAGAAACACCATATATTTT. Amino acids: CASSKKGTGRIRNTIYF.

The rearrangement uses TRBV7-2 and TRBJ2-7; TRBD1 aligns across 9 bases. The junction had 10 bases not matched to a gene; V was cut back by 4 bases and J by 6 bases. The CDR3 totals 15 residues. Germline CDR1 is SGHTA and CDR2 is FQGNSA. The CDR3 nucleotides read TGTGCCAGCAGCTGGCAACAGGGGGCCCCCTCCGAGCAGTACTTC. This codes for CASSWQQGAPSEQYF.

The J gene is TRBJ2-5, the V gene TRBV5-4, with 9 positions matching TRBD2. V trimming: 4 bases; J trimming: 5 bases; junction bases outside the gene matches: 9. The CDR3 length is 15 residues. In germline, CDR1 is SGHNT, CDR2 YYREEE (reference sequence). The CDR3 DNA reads TGTGCCAGCAGCCCCCCGTCTAGCGGGATGGAGACCCAGTACTTC. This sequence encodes CASSPPSSGMETQYF.

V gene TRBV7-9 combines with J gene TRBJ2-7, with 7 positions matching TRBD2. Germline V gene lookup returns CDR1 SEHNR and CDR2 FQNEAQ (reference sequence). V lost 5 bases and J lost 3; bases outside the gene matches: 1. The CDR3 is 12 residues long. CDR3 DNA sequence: TGTGCCAGCAGCCGGGGGGACTACGAGCAGTACTTC. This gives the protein CASSRGDYEQYF.

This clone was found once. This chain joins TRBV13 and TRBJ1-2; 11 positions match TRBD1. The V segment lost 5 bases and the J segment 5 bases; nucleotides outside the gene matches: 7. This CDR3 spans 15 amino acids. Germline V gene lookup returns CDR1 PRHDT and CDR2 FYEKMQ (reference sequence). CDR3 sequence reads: CASSRTGGIGYGYTF. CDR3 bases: TGTGCCAGCAGCCGGACAGGGGGCATTGGGTATGGCTACACCTTC.

CDR3 sequence reads: CASSPGTRVGKNIQYF. In DNA, the CDR3 is TGTGCCAGCTCACCCGGGACAAGGGTCGGCAAAAACATTCAGTACTTC. The genes are TRBV18 and TRBJ2-4; weak D call: TRBD1 (6 bases). Deletions cut 3 bases from V and 3 bases from J, with 15 bases between. Per germline, CDR1 KGHSH and CDR2 LQKENI. This CDR3 has 16 residues.

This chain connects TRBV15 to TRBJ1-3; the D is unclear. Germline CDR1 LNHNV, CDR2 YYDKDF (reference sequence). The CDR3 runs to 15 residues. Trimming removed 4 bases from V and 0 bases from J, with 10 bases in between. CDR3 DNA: TGTGCCACCAGCACGAGTGAGAGCTCTGGAAACACCATATATTTT. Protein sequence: CATSTSESSGNTIYF. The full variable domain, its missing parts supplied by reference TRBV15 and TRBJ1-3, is DAMVIQNPRYQVTQFGKPVTLSCSQTLNHNVMYWYQQKSSQAPKLLFHYYDKDFNNEADTPDNFQSRRPNTSFCFLDIRSPGLGDTAMYLCATSTSESSGNTIYFGEGSWLTVV.

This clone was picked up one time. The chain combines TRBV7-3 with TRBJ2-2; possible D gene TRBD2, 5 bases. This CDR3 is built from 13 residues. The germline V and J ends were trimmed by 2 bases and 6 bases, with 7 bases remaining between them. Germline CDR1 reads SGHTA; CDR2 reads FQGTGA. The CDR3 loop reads CASSLAEAGELFF. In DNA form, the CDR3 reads TGTGCCAGCAGCTTAGCGGAGGCCGGGGAGCTGTTTTTT.

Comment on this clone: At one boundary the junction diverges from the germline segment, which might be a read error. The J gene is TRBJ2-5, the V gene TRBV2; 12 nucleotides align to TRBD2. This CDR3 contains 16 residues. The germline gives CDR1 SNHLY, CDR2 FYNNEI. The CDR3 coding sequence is TGTGCCAGCAGAGAAGCACTAGCGGGAGGAGAAGAGACCCAGTACTTC. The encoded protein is CASREALAGGEETQYF.

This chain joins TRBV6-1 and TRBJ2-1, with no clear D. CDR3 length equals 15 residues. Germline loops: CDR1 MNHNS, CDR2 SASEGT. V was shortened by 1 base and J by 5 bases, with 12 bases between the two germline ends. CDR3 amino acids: CASSEVSSIHNEQFF. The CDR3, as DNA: TGTGCCAGCAGTGAAGTATCGAGTATCCACAATGAGCAGTTCTTC.

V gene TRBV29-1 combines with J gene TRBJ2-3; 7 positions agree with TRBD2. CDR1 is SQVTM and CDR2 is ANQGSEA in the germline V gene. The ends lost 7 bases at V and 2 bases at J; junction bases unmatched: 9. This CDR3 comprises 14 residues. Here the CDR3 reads CSAKLAIFTDTQYF. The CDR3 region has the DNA TGCAGCGCTAAACTAGCGATCTTCACAGATACGCAGTATTTT.

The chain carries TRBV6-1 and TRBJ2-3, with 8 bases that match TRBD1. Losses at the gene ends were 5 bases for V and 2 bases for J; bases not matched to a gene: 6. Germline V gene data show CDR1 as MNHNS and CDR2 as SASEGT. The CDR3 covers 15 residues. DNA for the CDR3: TGTGCCAGCAGTCCTACAGGGGGGTTCACAGATACGCAGTATTTT. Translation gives CASSPTGGFTDTQYF.

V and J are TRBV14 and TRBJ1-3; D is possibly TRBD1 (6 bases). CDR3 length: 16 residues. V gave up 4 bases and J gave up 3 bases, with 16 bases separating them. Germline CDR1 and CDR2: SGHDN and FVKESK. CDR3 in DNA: TGTGCCAGCAGCCTCATCCAACAGGGACGTGGAAACACCATATATTTT. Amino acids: CASSLIQQGRGNTIYF.

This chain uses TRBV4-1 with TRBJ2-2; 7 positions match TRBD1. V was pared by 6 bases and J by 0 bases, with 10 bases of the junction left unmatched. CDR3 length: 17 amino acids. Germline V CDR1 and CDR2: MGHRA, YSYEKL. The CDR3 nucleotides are TGCGCCAGCAGACCGGACAGGCCCCCCGCGAACACCGGGGAGCTGTTTTTT. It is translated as CASRPDRPPANTGELFF.

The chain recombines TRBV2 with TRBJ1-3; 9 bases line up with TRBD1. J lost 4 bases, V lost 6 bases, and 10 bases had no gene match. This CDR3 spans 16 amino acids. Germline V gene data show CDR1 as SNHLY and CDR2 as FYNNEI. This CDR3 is CASSPQDRGSGNTIYF. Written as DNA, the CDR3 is TGTGCCAGCAGCCCCCAGGACAGGGGATCCGGAAACACCATATATTTT.

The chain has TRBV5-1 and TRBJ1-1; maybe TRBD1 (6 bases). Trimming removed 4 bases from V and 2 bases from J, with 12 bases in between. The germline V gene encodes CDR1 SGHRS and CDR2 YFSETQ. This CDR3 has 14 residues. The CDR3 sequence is CASSPDSGNTEAFF. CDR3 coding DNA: TGCGCCAGCAGCCCGGACAGTGGCAACACTGAAGCTTTCTTT.

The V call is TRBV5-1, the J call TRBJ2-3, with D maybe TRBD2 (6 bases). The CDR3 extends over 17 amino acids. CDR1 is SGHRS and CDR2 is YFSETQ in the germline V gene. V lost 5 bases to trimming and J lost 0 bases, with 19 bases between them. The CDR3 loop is CASSNVPGDTSTDTQYF. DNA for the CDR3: TGCGCCAGCAGTAATGTTCCGGGAGACACTAGCACAGATACGCAGTATTTT.

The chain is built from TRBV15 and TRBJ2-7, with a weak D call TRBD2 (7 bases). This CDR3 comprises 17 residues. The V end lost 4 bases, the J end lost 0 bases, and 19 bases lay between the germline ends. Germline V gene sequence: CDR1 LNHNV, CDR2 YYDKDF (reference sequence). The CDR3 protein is CATSNRAGGRYSYEQYF. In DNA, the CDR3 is TGTGCCACCAGCAACCGGGCCGGGGGGCGGTACTCCTACGAGCAGTACTTC.

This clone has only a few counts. In DNA form, the CDR3 reads TGTGCCAGCAGCTTAGGAGTACAGCCAGGGGCCAACGTCCTGACTTTC. Its protein product is CASSLGVQPGANVLTF. V is TRBV11-2 and J is TRBJ2-6; D remains unclear. V was cut by 1 base and J by 4 bases, with 11 bases left in between. The germline V gene has CDR1 SGHAT and CDR2 FQNNGV. The CDR3 consists of 16 residues.

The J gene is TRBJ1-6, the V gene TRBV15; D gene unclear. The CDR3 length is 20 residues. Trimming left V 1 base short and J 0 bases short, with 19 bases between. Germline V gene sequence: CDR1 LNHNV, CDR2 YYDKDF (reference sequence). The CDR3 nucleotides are TGTGCCACCAGCAGAGCTCCCGGGCCGGGAGGGAGCTCCTATAATTCACCCCTCCACTTT. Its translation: CATSRAPGPGGSSYNSPLHF.

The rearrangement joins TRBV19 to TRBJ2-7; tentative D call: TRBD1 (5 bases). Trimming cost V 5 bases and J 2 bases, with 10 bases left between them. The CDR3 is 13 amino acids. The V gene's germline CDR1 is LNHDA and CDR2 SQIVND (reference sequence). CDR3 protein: CASSVRAPYEQYF. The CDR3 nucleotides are TGTGCCAGTAGTGTCAGGGCCCCCTACGAGCAGTACTTC.

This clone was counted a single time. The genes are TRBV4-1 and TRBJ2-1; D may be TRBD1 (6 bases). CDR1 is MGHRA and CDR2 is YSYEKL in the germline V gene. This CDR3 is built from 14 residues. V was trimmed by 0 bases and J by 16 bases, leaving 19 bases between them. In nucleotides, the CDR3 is TGCGCCAGCAGCCAAGATAAGGGGGACGCCCCTTACTTCTTC. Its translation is CASSQDKGDAPYFF.

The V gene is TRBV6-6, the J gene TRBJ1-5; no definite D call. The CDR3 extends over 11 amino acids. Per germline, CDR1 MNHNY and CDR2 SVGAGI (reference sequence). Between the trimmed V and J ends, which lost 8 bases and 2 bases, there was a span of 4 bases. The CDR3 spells CASGRNQPQHF. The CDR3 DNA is TGTGCCAGCGGGCGCAATCAGCCCCAGCATTTT.